These T cell receptor beta chains were read from a single sample in a study of cytomegalovirus exposure and HLA in healthy donors. Assay used: immunoSEQ multiplex PCR; TCRdb lists only in-frame clones, some missing. In the table there are approximately 100,000 clones, under 75% of which are singletons. The sequencing sample was made of PBMCs. These receptors all stem from a man aged 50 to 59 in good health and CMV-seronegative. Both conserved end residues are trimmed from each CDR3. Fields, in order: J gene, V gene, CDR3 length, CDR3 protein.

j_gene: TRBJ1-2
v_gene: TRBV28
len: 8
CDR3aa: RDRCYGYT

j_gene: TRBJ1-1
v_gene: TRBV6-6
len: 12
CDR3aa: ASHNPDRDTEAF

j_gene: TRBJ1-2
v_gene: TRBV5-4
len: 13
CDR3aa: ASSLPGVINYGYT

j_gene: TRBJ1-2
v_gene: TRBV6-6
len: 14
CDR3aa: ASSYTITDGGNGYT

j_gene: TRBJ2-7
v_gene: TRBV21-1
len: 12
CDR3aa: ASSQRSGVYEQY

j_gene: TRBJ2-2
v_gene: TRBV2
len: 13
CDR3aa: ASRIRTGRDGELF

j_gene: TRBJ1-2
v_gene: TRBV28
len: 11
CDR3aa: ASSSDAGYGYT

j_gene: TRBJ1-1
v_gene: TRBV28
len: 13
CDR3aa: ASSSWQGARAEAF

j_gene: TRBJ2-7
v_gene: TRBV9
len: 15
CDR3aa: ASSSSWSQMYSYEQY

j_gene: TRBJ2-1
v_gene: TRBV30
len: 12
CDR3aa: AWSGLAGDNEQF

j_gene: TRBJ2-2
v_gene: TRBV2
len: 13
CDR3aa: ASKKEDGNTGELF

j_gene: TRBJ2-5
v_gene: TRBV14
len: 11
CDR3aa: ASRGGGAETQY

j_gene: TRBJ2-7
v_gene: TRBV5-4
len: 11
CDR3aa: ATWDRGTMEQY

j_gene: TRBJ2-7
v_gene: TRBV7-8
len: 9
CDR3aa: ASSFQYEQY

j_gene: TRBJ1-5
v_gene: TRBV27
len: 12
CDR3aa: ASSLQTGAQPQH

j_gene: TRBJ2-7
v_gene: TRBV19
len: 11
CDR3aa: ASSRGKSYEQY

j_gene: TRBJ2-5
v_gene: TRBV5-1
len: 14
CDR3aa: ASSTERGVLQETQY

j_gene: TRBJ2-6
v_gene: TRBV18
len: 17
CDR3aa: ASSPRWSRAFSGANVLT

j_gene: TRBJ2-3
v_gene: TRBV30
len: 15
CDR3aa: AWSAGDRAFGTDTQY

j_gene: TRBJ2-6
v_gene: TRBV27
len: 14
CDR3aa: ASSLQGRSGANVLT

j_gene: TRBJ2-4
v_gene: TRBV4-1
len: 13
CDR3aa: ASSLRFLAKNIQY

j_gene: TRBJ1-4
v_gene: TRBV5-4
len: 11
CDR3aa: ASSFGGNEKLF

j_gene: TRBJ1-2
v_gene: TRBV4-1
len: 14
CDR3aa: ASSQELQGADYGYT

j_gene: TRBJ1-1
v_gene: TRBV7-3
len: 13
CDR3aa: ASSSAGTLNTEAF

j_gene: TRBJ2-5
v_gene: TRBV10-2
len: 14
CDR3aa: ASSVQVLADSGTQY

j_gene: TRBJ2-7
v_gene: TRBV7-2
len: 12
CDR3aa: ASSNPRLWDEQY

j_gene: TRBJ1-5
v_gene: TRBV7-9
len: 12
CDR3aa: ASSPGTANQPQH

j_gene: TRBJ1-1
v_gene: TRBV19
len: 10
CDR3aa: ASKSGNTEAF

j_gene: TRBJ1-2
v_gene: TRBV27
len: 11
CDR3aa: ASAGTASGGYT

j_gene: TRBJ2-2
v_gene: TRBV6-4
len: 14
CDR3aa: ASSDSYLRGTGELF

j_gene: TRBJ2-1
v_gene: TRBV19
len: 15
CDR3aa: ASSTRTSGSSYNEQF

j_gene: TRBJ2-4
v_gene: TRBV11-2
len: 10
CDR3aa: ASSLAGNIQY

j_gene: TRBJ2-7
v_gene: TRBV27
len: 14
CDR3aa: ASSLTGGDRVSEQY

j_gene: TRBJ1-5
v_gene: TRBV18
len: 12
CDR3aa: ASSPDRDGQPQH

j_gene: TRBJ1-2
v_gene: TRBV25-1
len: 10
CDR3aa: ASSRGVNGYT

j_gene: TRBJ2-1
v_gene: TRBV2
len: 16
CDR3aa: ASIKGTSGGLSYNEQF

j_gene: TRBJ2-7
v_gene: TRBV5-4
len: 12
CDR3aa: ASSLGDTPYEQY

j_gene: TRBJ1-1
v_gene: TRBV5-1
len: 13
CDR3aa: ASSRDGRGNTEAF

j_gene: TRBJ2-7
v_gene: TRBV10-3
len: 13
CDR3aa: AISTAATGNYEQY

j_gene: TRBJ1-5
v_gene: TRBV7-6
len: 14
CDR3aa: ASTRGRDWAFRPQH

j_gene: TRBJ2-1
v_gene: TRBV19
len: 13
CDR3aa: ASSIDWATYNEQF

j_gene: TRBJ1-1
v_gene: TRBV2
len: 11
CDR3aa: ASTGEPNTEAF

j_gene: TRBJ1-2
v_gene: TRBV19
len: 16
CDR3aa: ARVPESAQGPVSYCYT

j_gene: TRBJ2-5
v_gene: TRBV27
len: 9
CDR3aa: ASSSFETQY

j_gene: TRBJ2-7
v_gene: TRBV20-1
len: 9
CDR3aa: SVRRGRQQY

j_gene: TRBJ2-4
v_gene: TRBV2
len: 13
CDR3aa: ASSGKGAAKNIQY

j_gene: TRBJ2-7
v_gene: TRBV5-4
len: 14
CDR3aa: ASSLTSGRISYEQY

j_gene: TRBJ2-7
v_gene: TRBV5-1
len: 16
CDR3aa: ASSFDYGPGDALSPPL

j_gene: TRBJ2-3
v_gene: TRBV15
len: 14
CDR3aa: ATSSPTPGVTDTQY

j_gene: TRBJ2-6
v_gene: TRBV10-3
len: 17
CDR3aa: AISGSSVLANSGANVLT

j_gene: TRBJ1-2
v_gene: TRBV5-6
len: 11
CDR3aa: ASSGGLGYGYT

j_gene: TRBJ2-2
v_gene: TRBV7-9
len: 10
CDR3aa: TSSVSAGELF

j_gene: TRBJ2-7
v_gene: TRBV7-2
len: 15
CDR3aa: ASRLGLAGPSSYEQY